Described below is a single T cell receptor (beta chain) sequence and its context. This record comes from a study of blood T cell repertoires in COVID-19. The germline V and J ends were trimmed by 6 bases and 4 bases, with 18 bases remaining between them. In germline, CDR1 is SGHDN, CDR2 FVKESK. The length of the CDR3 is 16 residues. Here immunoSEQ multiplex PCR was the method, and the copy in TCRdb shows in-frame clones only, minus some. Seen here are roughly 80,000 clones, 88% observed once, and the top ten hold approximately 9.1%. The chain couples TRBV14 to TRBJ2-2, with D maybe TRBD2 (6 bases). Sequenced material: peripheral blood. This clonotype was sampled from a human donor in a cohort sampled during active COVID-19. CDR3 sequence (DNA): TGTGCCAGCAGTCCGCGGGGCCCTTTAAGCACCGGGGAGCTGTTTTTT. It is translated as CASSPRGPLSTGELFF.